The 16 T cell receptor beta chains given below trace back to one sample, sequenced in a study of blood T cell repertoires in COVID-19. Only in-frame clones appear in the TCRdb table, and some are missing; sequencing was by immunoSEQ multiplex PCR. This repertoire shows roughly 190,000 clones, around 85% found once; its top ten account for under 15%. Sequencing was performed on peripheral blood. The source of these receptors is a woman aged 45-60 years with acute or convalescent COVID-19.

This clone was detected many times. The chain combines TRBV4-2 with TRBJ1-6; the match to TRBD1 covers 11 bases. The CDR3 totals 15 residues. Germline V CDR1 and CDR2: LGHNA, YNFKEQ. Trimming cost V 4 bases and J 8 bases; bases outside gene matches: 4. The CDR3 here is CASSPRTGGDSPLHF. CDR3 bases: TGTGCCAGCAGCCCTCGGACAGGGGGCGATTCACCCCTCCACTTT.

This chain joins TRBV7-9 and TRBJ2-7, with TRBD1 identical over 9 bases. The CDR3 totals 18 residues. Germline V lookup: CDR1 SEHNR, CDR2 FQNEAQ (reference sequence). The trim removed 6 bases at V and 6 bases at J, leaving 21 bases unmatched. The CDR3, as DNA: TGTGCCAGCAGAAGGACAGGGACAGGGAAAGTTTTGGGCTCCGAGCAGTACTTC. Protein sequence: CASRRTGTGKVLGSEQYF.

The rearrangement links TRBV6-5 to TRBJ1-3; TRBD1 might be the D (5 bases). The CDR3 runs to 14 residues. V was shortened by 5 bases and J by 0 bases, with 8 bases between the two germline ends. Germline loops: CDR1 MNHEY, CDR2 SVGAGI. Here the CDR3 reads CASSPGFSGNTIYF. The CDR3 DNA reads TGTGCCAGCAGTCCAGGGTTCTCTGGAAACACCATATATTTT.

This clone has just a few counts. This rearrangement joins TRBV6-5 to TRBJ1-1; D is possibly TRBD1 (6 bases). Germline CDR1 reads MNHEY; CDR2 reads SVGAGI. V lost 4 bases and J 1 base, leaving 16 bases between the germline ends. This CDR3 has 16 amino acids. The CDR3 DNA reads TGTGCCAGCAGTTCTGACACGGGACACCCGAACACTGAAGCTTTCTTT. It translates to CASSSDTGHPNTEAFF.

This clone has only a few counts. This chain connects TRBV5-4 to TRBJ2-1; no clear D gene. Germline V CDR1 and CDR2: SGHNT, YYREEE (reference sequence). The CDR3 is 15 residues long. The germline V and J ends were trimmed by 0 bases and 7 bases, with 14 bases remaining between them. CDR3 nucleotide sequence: TGTGCCAGCAGCTTGGCTCTAGGAGTCGGGAATGAGCAGTTCTTC. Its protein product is CASSLALGVGNEQFF.

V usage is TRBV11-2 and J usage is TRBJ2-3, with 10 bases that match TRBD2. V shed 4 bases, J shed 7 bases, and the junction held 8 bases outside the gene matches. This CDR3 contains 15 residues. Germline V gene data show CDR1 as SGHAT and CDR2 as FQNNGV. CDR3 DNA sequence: TGTGCCAGCAGCTCAGCTGGACTAGCGGTCTATACGCAGTATTTT. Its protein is CASSSAGLAVYTQYF.

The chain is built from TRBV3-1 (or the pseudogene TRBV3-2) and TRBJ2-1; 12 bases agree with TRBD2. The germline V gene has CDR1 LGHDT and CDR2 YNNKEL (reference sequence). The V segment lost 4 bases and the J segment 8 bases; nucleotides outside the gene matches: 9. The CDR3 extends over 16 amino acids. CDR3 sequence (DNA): TGTGCCAGCAGCCTTCTCCTAGCGGGGGGGACTCATGAGCAGTTCTTC. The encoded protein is CASSLLLAGGTHEQFF.

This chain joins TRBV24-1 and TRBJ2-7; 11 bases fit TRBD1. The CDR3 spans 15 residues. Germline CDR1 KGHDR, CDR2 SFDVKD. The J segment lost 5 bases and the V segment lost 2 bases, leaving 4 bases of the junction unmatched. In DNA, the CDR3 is TGTGCCACCAGTGATTCGGACAGGGGGCTCGACGAGCAGTACTTC. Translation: CATSDSDRGLDEQYF.

The CDR3 reads CAWSAGGSTDTQYF. The CDR3 DNA reads as TGTGCCTGGAGTGCGGGGGGGAGCACAGATACGCAGTATTTT. The genes are TRBV30 and TRBJ2-3; 8 positions agree with TRBD2. CDR3 length equals 14 residues. The V segment lost 1 base and the J segment 0 bases; nucleotides outside the gene matches: 0. Germline lookup yields CDR1 GTSNPN and CDR2 SVGIG (reference sequence).

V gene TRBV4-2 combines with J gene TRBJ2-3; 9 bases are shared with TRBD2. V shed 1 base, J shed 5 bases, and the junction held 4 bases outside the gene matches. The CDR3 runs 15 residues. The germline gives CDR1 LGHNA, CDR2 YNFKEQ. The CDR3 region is CASSQGTSARDTQYF. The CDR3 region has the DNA TGTGCCAGCAGCCAAGGGACTAGCGCGCGAGATACGCAGTATTTT.

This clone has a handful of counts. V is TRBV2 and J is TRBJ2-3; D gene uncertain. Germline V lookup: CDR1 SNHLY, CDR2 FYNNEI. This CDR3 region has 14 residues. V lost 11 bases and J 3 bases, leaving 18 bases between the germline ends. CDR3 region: CAGLPLGPTDTQYF. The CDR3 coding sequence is TGTGCCGGTCTCCCCCTGGGCCCGACAGATACGCAGTATTTT. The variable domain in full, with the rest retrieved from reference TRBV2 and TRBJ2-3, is EPEVTQTPSHQVTQMGQEVILRCVPISNHLYFYWYRQILGQKVEFLVSFYNNEISEKSEIFDDQFSVERPDGSNFTLKIRSTKLEDSAMYFCAGLPLGPTDTQYFGPGTRLTVL.

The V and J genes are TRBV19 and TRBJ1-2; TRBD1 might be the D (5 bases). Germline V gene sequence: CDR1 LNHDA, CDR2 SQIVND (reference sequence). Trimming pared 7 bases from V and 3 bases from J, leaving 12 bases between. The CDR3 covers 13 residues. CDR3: CASKRGGDYGYTF. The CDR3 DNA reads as TGTGCCAGTAAGCGGGGCGGAGACTATGGCTACACCTTC.

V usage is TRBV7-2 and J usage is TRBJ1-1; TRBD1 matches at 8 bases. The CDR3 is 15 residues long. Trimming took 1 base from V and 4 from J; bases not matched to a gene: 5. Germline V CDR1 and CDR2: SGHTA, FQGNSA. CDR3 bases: TGTGCCAGCAGCTTAGGGACAGGGTGGGTCACTGAAGCTTTCTTT. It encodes CASSLGTGWVTEAFF.

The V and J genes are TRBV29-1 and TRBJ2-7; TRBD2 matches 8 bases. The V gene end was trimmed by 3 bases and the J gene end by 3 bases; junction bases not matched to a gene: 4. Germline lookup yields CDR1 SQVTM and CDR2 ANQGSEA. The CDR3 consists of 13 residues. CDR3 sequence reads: CSVDAGGDYEQYF. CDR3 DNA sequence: TGCAGCGTTGATGCGGGAGGAGACTACGAGCAGTACTTC.

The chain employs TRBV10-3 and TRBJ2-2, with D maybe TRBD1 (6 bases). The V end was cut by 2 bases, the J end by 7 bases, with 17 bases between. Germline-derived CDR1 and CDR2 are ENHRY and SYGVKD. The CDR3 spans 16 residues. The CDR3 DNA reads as TGTGCCATCAGTGAGATAAGCCCAGGGGTCTACGGGGAGCTGTTTTTT. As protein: CAISEISPGVYGELFF.

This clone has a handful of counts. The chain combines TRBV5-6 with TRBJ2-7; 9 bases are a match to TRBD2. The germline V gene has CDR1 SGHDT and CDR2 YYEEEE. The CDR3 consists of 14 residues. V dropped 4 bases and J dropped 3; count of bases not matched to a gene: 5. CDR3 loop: CASSPGTSFYEQYF. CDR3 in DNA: TGTGCCAGCAGCCCCGGGACTAGCTTCTACGAGCAGTACTTC.